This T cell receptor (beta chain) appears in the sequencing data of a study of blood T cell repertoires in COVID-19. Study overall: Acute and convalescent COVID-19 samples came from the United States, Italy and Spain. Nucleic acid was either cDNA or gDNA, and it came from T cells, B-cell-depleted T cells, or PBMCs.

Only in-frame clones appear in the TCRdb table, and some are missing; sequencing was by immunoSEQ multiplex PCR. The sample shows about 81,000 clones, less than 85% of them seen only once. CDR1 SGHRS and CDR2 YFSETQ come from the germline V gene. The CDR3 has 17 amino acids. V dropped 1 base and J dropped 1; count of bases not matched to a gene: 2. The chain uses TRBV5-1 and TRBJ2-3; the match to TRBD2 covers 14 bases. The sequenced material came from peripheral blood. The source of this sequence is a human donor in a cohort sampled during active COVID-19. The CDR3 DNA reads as TGCGCCAGCAGCTTGCGACTAGCGGGGGGGGGCACAGATACGCAGTATTTT. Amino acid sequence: CASSLRLAGGGTDTQYF.